This T cell receptor (beta chain) was identified during a study of OX40 agonist ivuxolimab in advanced cancers. Study-level information: Intravenous ivuxolimab at 0.01 to 10 mg/kg was given to patients every 2 weeks.

The CDR3 has 14 residues. The germline V gene has CDR1 SGHDT and CDR2 YYEEEE. With 1 base removed from V and 4 bases from J, the gap between germline ends came to 11 bases. As to this clone: What it binds is not known.

Points from the study as a whole: On average, a greater number of expanded clones characterised CD8+ T cells relative to CD4+. Also showing low normalized T-cell clonal expansion were some of the nonresponders.

The repertoire was sequenced with immunoSEQ multiplex PCR; TCRdb's copy has only in-frame clones and lacks some. The data show tens of thousands of clones, around 90% seen once. The investigators sampled blood at baseline, at cycle 4 day 1, and at cycle 7 day 1. Material: CD4+ or CD8+ T cells sorted from blood, obtained in a trial of the OX40 agonist ivuxolimab. J is TRBJ1-1 and V is TRBV5-6; D may be TRBD1 (5 bases). The TCR sequence derives from an adult with an advanced solid tumor such as melanoma, head and neck, liver or kidney cancer. DNA for the CDR3: TGTGCCAGCAGCTTGAGTTCTGGGGCCACTGAAGCTTTCTTT. Its translation: CASSLSSGATEAFF.